This T cell receptor beta chain was sequenced in a study of blood T cell repertoires in COVID-19. Study summary: COVID-19 samples, acute and convalescent, were from the United States, Italy and Spain.

Generated by immunoSEQ multiplex PCR, the TCRdb table keeps only in-frame clones and is missing some. This table has some 150,000 clones, about 86% appearing once. The germline gives CDR1 SGHRS, CDR2 YFSETQ. The CDR3 consists of 17 residues. V trimming: 3 bases; J trimming: 3 bases; junction bases outside the gene matches: 10. Sequencing input: peripheral blood. This receptor was identified in a woman aged 55-70 years with acute or convalescent COVID-19. V gene TRBV5-1 combines with J gene TRBJ2-5, with 11 positions matching TRBD2. The CDR3 nucleotides read TGCGCCAGCAGCTACTTTACTAGCGGGGGCCCCAAAGAGACCCAGTACTTC. Translated, it gives CASSYFTSGGPKETQYF.